This TCR beta chain was sequenced for a study of T cells expressing NK-cell markers. Study details: TCR beta repertoires came from sorted CD3+CD56+NKG2C+, CD3+CD56+NKG2C- and CD3+CD56-NKG2C+ T cells. Study findings and constraints: Five or six donors showed dominant NKG2C+ clonotypes comprising roughly 1.0-7.0% of their CD8+ T cells.

For this clonotype: Its cognate antigen is unknown.

Germline V CDR1 and CDR2: DFQATT, SNEGSKA (reference sequence). The CDR3 totals 15 residues. TCRdb re-called the 5' RACE reads and catalogs CDR3 proteins one per entry, DNA excluded. This table holds about 550,000 distinct CDR3 sequences. The TCR was taken from a man between 18 and 35 years old in good health. J is TRBJ2-4 and V is TRBV20-1; as DNA is missing, the TRBD1 call by TCRdb cannot be tested. Sequencing was carried out using blood T cells: a sorted CD56 or NKG2C T cell subset, CD4+ or CD8+ T cells, or bulk PBMC T cells (not recorded which). The CDR3 loop is CSARPTGTAKNIQYF.